The 28 T cell receptor beta chains presented below share a single source sample, sequenced in a study of T cell clones after liver transplantation (dated by TCRdb to the late 2010s). This specimen's time point label, per the study, means: pre-transplant. Library method: the immunoSEQ multiplex PCR assay. This immuneACCESS table, as held by TCRdb, lists in-frame sequences with V and J called but not all clones. Of the missing ones, under half trace to an unresolved V gene in checked studies; the others have no known cause. The sample table lists 15,000 or so clones, about nine tenths of them with a count of one. Roughly half of the sample is in the top ten clones. This sample comprised CD8+ T cells from blood, obtained before liver transplant. The receptors were sampled from a human donor who received a liver transplant.

This chain connects TRBV9 to TRBJ1-1; weak D call: TRBD1 (6 bases). This CDR3 spans 13 amino acids. Germline values: CDR1 SGDLS, CDR2 YYNGEE. Trimming pared 0 bases from V and 6 bases from J, leaving 9 bases between. DNA of the CDR3: TGTGCCAGCAGCGTAGGAGGACAGTCTGAAGCTTTCTTT. Amino acid sequence: CASSVGGQSEAFF. Based on the CDR3 plus reference TRBV9 and TRBJ1-1, the full variable domain is DSGVTQTPKHLITATGQRVTLRCSPRSGDLSVYWYQQSLDQGLQFLIQYYNGEERAKGNILERFSAQQFPDLHSELNLSSLELGDSALYFCASSVGGQSEAFFGQGTRLTVV.

This chain joins TRBV9 and TRBJ1-2; TRBD1 matches 7 bases. The CDR3 extends over 13 amino acids. Germline lookup yields CDR1 SGDLS and CDR2 YYNGEE. After removal of 0 bases from V and 7 bases from J, the junction contained 3 bases not matched to a gene. CDR3: CASSVDRGGGYTF. In DNA, the CDR3 is TGTGCCAGCAGCGTAGACAGGGGAGGTGGCTACACCTTC.

The chain has TRBV5-1 and TRBJ2-7; D gene unclear. Germline assignment: CDR1 SGHRS and CDR2 YFSETQ. With 0 bases removed from V and 3 bases from J, the gap between germline ends came to 7 bases. The CDR3 runs 13 residues. The CDR3 region is CASSLEPLYEQYF. The DNA for the CDR3 is TGCGCCAGCAGCTTGGAACCCCTCTACGAGCAGTACTTC.

This clone is a singleton in its sample. V is TRBV27 and J is TRBJ2-3; D is possibly TRBD1 or TRBD2 (6 bases each). CDR1 is MNHEY, CDR2 SMNVEV, per germline (reference sequence). The length of the CDR3 is 14 residues. Between the trimmed V and J ends, which lost 3 bases and 2 bases, there was a span of 9 bases. The CDR3 sequence: CASSFWGATDTQYF. CDR3 in DNA: TGTGCCAGCAGTTTTTGGGGGGCCACAGATACGCAGTATTTT.

The genes are TRBV27 and TRBJ1-1; D remains ambiguous. The length of the CDR3 is 13 residues. CDR1 is MNHEY, CDR2 SMNVEV, per germline (reference sequence). The germline V and J ends were trimmed by 3 bases and 4 bases, with 9 bases remaining between them. This CDR3 reads CASSFMKGTEAFF. In DNA, the CDR3 is TGTGCCAGCAGTTTCATGAAGGGCACTGAAGCTTTCTTT.

The table lists this clone with a count of one. The rearrangement uses TRBV5-1 and TRBJ1-1; D perhaps matches TRBD1 (5 bases). The CDR3 sequence is 13 residues long. Germline V lookup: CDR1 SGHRS, CDR2 YFSETQ. Trimming stripped 4 bases from V and 5 bases from J, with 12 bases between. CDR3 bases: TGCGCCAGCAGCACAGGTTGGACTACTGAAGCTTTCTTT. This translates into CASSTGWTTEAFF.

Written as DNA, the CDR3 is TGCGCCAGCAGTTACGGGACGGGTGGTTCCTACGAGCAGTACTTC. It codes for CASSYGTGGSYEQYF. The chain links TRBV5-1 to TRBJ2-7, with D tentatively TRBD1 or TRBD2 (5 bases each). From germline, CDR1 is SGHRS and CDR2 YFSETQ. V lost 5 bases and J 1 base, leaving 16 bases between the germline ends. CDR3 length: 15 amino acids.

The chain is built from TRBV7-9 and TRBJ2-3; 10 nucleotides line up with TRBD1. Germline trimming cut 5 bases from V and 2 bases from J; bases unmatched to any gene: 7. The germline CDR1 and CDR2 sequences are SEHNR and FQNEAQ (reference sequence). The CDR3 covers 16 residues. CDR3 nucleotide sequence: TGTGCCAGCAGCCGCCGGGACAGGGGAGACACAGATACGCAGTATTTT. Amino acid sequence: CASSRRDRGDTDTQYF.

The V and J genes are TRBV4-3 and TRBJ2-3; 9 bases align to TRBD1. V lost 5 bases to trimming and J lost 4 bases; unmatched junction nucleotides: 7. Germline loops: CDR1 LGHNA, CDR2 YSLEER. The CDR3 is 15 amino acids. Written as DNA, the CDR3 is TGCGCCAGCAGCTCCCGGGACAGGGTTCCAGATACGCAGTATTTT. Protein sequence: CASSSRDRVPDTQYF.

The rearrangement uses TRBV9 and TRBJ2-1; no definite D call. Trimming stripped 3 bases from V and 7 bases from J, with 20 bases between. This CDR3 is built from 16 residues. Per germline, CDR1 SGDLS and CDR2 YYNGEE. The CDR3 bases are TGTGCCAGCAGCGCTGCGCGGCTGGTTCAAGGGAATGAGCAGTTCTTC. Protein sequence: CASSAARLVQGNEQFF. Together with reference TRBV9 and TRBJ2-1, the CDR3 gives the full variable domain: DSGVTQTPKHLITATGQRVTLRCSPRSGDLSVYWYQQSLDQGLQFLIQYYNGEERAKGNILERFSAQQFPDLHSELNLSSLELGDSALYFCASSAARLVQGNEQFFGPGTRLTVL.

The J gene is TRBJ2-2, the V gene TRBV4-3; 8 positions agree with TRBD2. CDR1 and CDR2 (germline): LGHNA, YSLEER. Germline trimming cut 4 bases from V and 5 bases from J; bases unmatched to any gene: 18. CDR3 length: 19 residues. In DNA, the CDR3 is TGCGCCAGCAGCCGAGGGGGGCCCCCGGGACTAGAGGTTACCGGGGAGCTGTTTTTT. It is translated as CASSRGGPPGLEVTGELFF.

The J gene is TRBJ2-1, the V gene TRBV7-8, with no clear D. The germline V gene has CDR1 SGHVS and CDR2 FQNEAQ. The CDR3 contains 15 residues. The germline V and J ends were trimmed by 2 bases and 0 bases, with 8 bases remaining between them. The CDR3 DNA sequence: TGTGCCAGCAGCTTACTAGAAAGCTCCTACAATGAGCAGTTCTTC. Translation: CASSLLESSYNEQFF.

The chain joins TRBV9 to TRBJ2-7; D may be TRBD2 (6 bases). This CDR3 comprises 15 residues. Germline-derived CDR1 and CDR2 are SGDLS and YYNGEE. The V and J ends lost 2 bases and 0 bases respectively, with 12 bases between them. This CDR3 is CASSVGGAPSYEQYF. As DNA, the CDR3 is TGTGCCAGCAGCGTCGGCGGGGCCCCCTCCTACGAGCAGTACTTC.

This rearrangement joins TRBV9 to TRBJ2-1; 10 bases map to TRBD2. The CDR3 runs to 15 residues. Germline V lookup: CDR1 SGDLS, CDR2 YYNGEE. The junction had 1 base not matched to a gene; V was cut back by 4 bases and J by 0 bases. The CDR3: CASSPSGSSYNEQFF. CDR3 DNA sequence: TGTGCCAGCAGCCCTAGCGGGAGCTCCTACAATGAGCAGTTCTTC.

The V call is TRBV29-1, the J call TRBJ1-2; D remains unclear. This CDR3 has 13 residues. The ends were cut back, 0 bases at V and 7 bases at J, with 12 bases in the middle. Germline V gene sequence: CDR1 SQVTM, CDR2 ANQGSEA. CDR3 nucleotide sequence: TGCAGCGTTGAAGAACAAGGGTATGGTGGCTACACCTTC. Protein product: CSVEEQGYGGYTF.

The rearrangement uses TRBV27 and TRBJ1-1; D may be TRBD1 (6 bases). The CDR3 runs 17 residues. The V and J ends lost 3 bases and 7 bases respectively, with 24 bases between them. CDR1 and CDR2 (germline): MNHEY, SMNVEV (reference sequence). CDR3 amino acids: CASSFSIGDKIDDEAFF. The CDR3 nucleotides read TGTGCCAGCAGTTTTTCGATAGGGGACAAAATAGATGATGAAGCTTTCTTT.

This rearrangement joins TRBV29-1 to TRBJ1-4; D is ambiguous. The V end lost 6 bases, the J end lost 1 base, and 12 bases lay between the germline ends. Germline lookup yields CDR1 SQVTM and CDR2 ANQGSEA. There are 14 residues in the CDR3. The CDR3 reads CSVATGKTNEKLFF. CDR3 nucleotide sequence: TGCAGCGTCGCTACCGGGAAAACTAATGAAAAACTGTTTTTT.

CDR3 bases: TGTGCCAGCAGTTTATCCGGGGACTACGAGCAGTACTTC. Translated, it gives CASSLSGDYEQYF. The J gene is TRBJ2-7, the V gene TRBV28, with D possibly TRBD2 on 5 matching bases. The CDR3 sequence is 13 residues long. Trimming took off 1 base at V and 3 bases at J, with 7 bases between the two ends. Germline lookup yields CDR1 MDHEN and CDR2 SYDVKM.

This clone was seen only once. The chain links TRBV9 to TRBJ2-1, with D possibly called TRBD1 or TRBD2 (6 bases each). V shed 6 bases and J shed 8 bases, with 12 bases lying between them. The CDR3 spans 12 residues. Germline V gene sequence: CDR1 SGDLS, CDR2 YYNGEE. The CDR3 spells CASTGGGDEQFF. The CDR3 DNA reads TGTGCCAGCACCGGGGGCGGGGATGAGCAGTTCTTC. Full variable domain (outside the CDR3, taken from reference TRBV9 and TRBJ2-1): DSGVTQTPKHLITATGQRVTLRCSPRSGDLSVYWYQQSLDQGLQFLIQYYNGEERAKGNILERFSAQQFPDLHSELNLSSLELGDSALYFCASTGGGDEQFFGPGTRLTVL.

The chain joins TRBV6-9 to TRBJ2-2; TRBD2 matches at 8 bases. CDR3 size: 16 residues. Germline CDR1 and CDR2: MNHGY and SVAAGI. The trim removed 5 bases at V and 4 bases at J, leaving 9 bases unmatched. The CDR3 spells CASSGTAGASTGELFF. The CDR3 nucleotides are TGTGCCAGCAGTGGTACAGCGGGAGCCAGCACCGGGGAGCTGTTTTTT.

The chain combines TRBV13 with TRBJ1-1; D is undetermined. Germline CDR1 is PRHDT and CDR2 is FYEKMQ (reference sequence). Deletions cut 3 bases from V and 0 bases from J, with 11 bases between. The CDR3 has 15 residues. The DNA of the CDR3 is TGTGCCAGCAGCTTGGTGGGCAACTTGAACACTGAAGCTTTCTTT. It yields the protein CASSLVGNLNTEAFF.

The chain has TRBV7-9 and TRBJ2-5, with D possibly being TRBD1 (6 bases). Germline V gives CDR1 SEHNR, CDR2 FQNEAQ (reference sequence). The CDR3 extends over 16 amino acids. V lost 5 bases and J 4 bases, leaving 20 bases between the germline ends. The CDR3 loop is CASSAPMSRGLETQYF. The CDR3 region has the DNA TGTGCCAGCAGCGCCCCTATGTCCAGGGGTTTAGAGACCCAGTACTTC.

V and J are TRBV5-4 and TRBJ2-1; TRBD1 or TRBD2 may be the D gene (6 bases each). Germline CDR1 is SGHNT and CDR2 is YYREEE (reference sequence). This CDR3 is built from 13 residues. V was clipped by 1 base and J by 8 bases, with 10 bases between them. Written as DNA, the CDR3 is TGTGCCAGCAGCTTGAGGGGGGCTGATGAGCAGTTCTTC. Translated, it gives CASSLRGADEQFF.

There are a few counts of this clone. J is TRBJ2-7 and V is TRBV15; D is undetermined. Trimming removed 5 bases at V and 1 base at J, with 18 bases between. Germline CDR1 is LNHNV and CDR2 is YYDKDF (reference sequence). The CDR3 is 16 residues long. The CDR3 DNA reads as TGTGCCACCAGCGGAGCCATTACCATCGGGTCCTACGAGCAGTACTTC. Translation gives CATSGAITIGSYEQYF.

V usage is TRBV2 and J usage is TRBJ2-7; tentatively, D is TRBD2 (6 bases). CDR1 and CDR2 (germline): SNHLY, FYNNEI. The V end was cut by 6 bases, the J end by 5 bases, with 11 bases between. The CDR3 spans 12 residues. In DNA, the CDR3 is TGTGCCAGCAGGGGGGGAGTGCACGAGCAGTACTTC. It yields the protein CASRGGVHEQYF.

This sequence joins TRBV27 and TRBJ2-1; 9 nucleotides agree with TRBD1. The trim removed 2 bases at V and 5 bases at J, leaving 1 base unmatched. There are 14 residues in the CDR3. Germline V lookup: CDR1 MNHEY, CDR2 SMNVEV (reference sequence). The CDR3 loop reads CASSLGTGNNEQFF. The CDR3, as DNA: TGTGCCAGCAGTTTAGGGACAGGGAACAATGAGCAGTTCTTC.

This rearrangement joins TRBV14 to TRBJ1-1, with D possibly being TRBD1 (6 bases). The CDR3 is 15 residues long. Germline V gene data show CDR1 as SGHDN and CDR2 as FVKESK. The ends were cut back, 2 bases at V and 1 base at J, with 11 bases in the middle. This CDR3 reads CASSQYRVPNTEAFF. The CDR3 DNA sequence: TGTGCCAGCAGCCAATACAGGGTCCCGAACACTGAAGCTTTCTTT.

The rearrangement uses TRBV6-5 and TRBJ2-1; 12 nucleotides align to TRBD2. Germline CDR1 reads MNHEY; CDR2 reads SVGAGI. CDR3 length: 14 residues. The J segment lost 15 bases and the V segment lost 2 bases, leaving 8 bases of the junction unmatched. CDR3 in amino acids: CASSYGSSGRAGFF. DNA for the CDR3: TGTGCCAGCAGTTACGGATCTAGCGGGAGGGCCGGGTTCTTC.